A single sample gave rise to the 10 T cell receptor beta chains below, sequenced in a study of blood T cell repertoires in COVID-19. Assay: immunoSEQ multiplex PCR; the TCRdb copy retains only in-frame clones and omits some. This repertoire shows 150,000 to 180,000 clones, about four fifths found once; its top ten account for about 29%. Specimen: peripheral blood. The receptor source for this set is a woman between 55 and 75 years old with acute or convalescent COVID-19.

Only one count was recorded for this clone. The J gene is TRBJ2-3, the V gene TRBV5-1; 7 bases align to TRBD1. Germline CDR1 SGHRS, CDR2 YFSETQ. CDR3 size: 16 residues. With 4 bases clipped from V and 4 bases from J, the junction kept 12 bases outside the gene matches. CDR3 DNA: TGCGCCAGCAGCCCCGACAGGGCCCGTAGCGCAGATACGCAGTATTTT. As protein: CASSPDRARSADTQYF.

The chain has TRBV29-1 and TRBJ1-2, with 8 bases aligning to TRBD1. The V gene's germline CDR1 is SQVTM and CDR2 ANQGSEA. The trim removed 0 bases at V and 4 bases at J, leaving 7 bases unmatched. This CDR3 is 15 amino acids long. The CDR3 bases are TGCAGCGTTGAAGACGTGACAGGGGCGCTCTATGGCTACACCTTC. Translation gives CSVEDVTGALYGYTF. Filled out from reference TRBV29-1 and TRBJ1-2, the complete variable domain reads SAVISQKPSRDICQRGTSLTIQCQVDSQVTMMFWYRQQPGQSLTLIATANQGSEATYESGFVIDKFPISRPNLTFSTLTVSNMSPEDSSIYLCSVEDVTGALYGYTFGSGTRLTVV.

V is TRBV5-1 and J is TRBJ1-2, with D unresolved. The V end lost 0 bases, the J end lost 4 bases, and 10 bases lay between the germline ends. Germline CDR1 reads SGHRS; CDR2 reads YFSETQ. CDR3 length: 14 residues. CDR3 sequence reads: CASSLVSGGYGYTF. The DNA for the CDR3 is TGCGCCAGCAGCTTGGTTTCCGGTGGCTATGGCTACACCTTC.

The chain has TRBV11-2 and TRBJ2-4, with 9 nucleotides matching TRBD1. The CDR3 is 17 amino acids. The germline V gene encodes CDR1 SGHAT and CDR2 FQNNGV. With 0 bases clipped from V and 6 bases from J, the junction kept 9 bases outside the gene matches. CDR3 loop: CASSLDRGTGRVNIQYF. CDR3 nucleotide sequence: TGTGCCAGCAGCTTAGATCGTGGGACAGGGAGGGTAAACATTCAGTACTTC.

The rearrangement uses TRBV11-2 and TRBJ2-7; maybe TRBD2 (5 bases). Germline lookup yields CDR1 SGHAT and CDR2 FQNNGV. This CDR3 is 13 amino acids long. The V and J ends lost 4 bases and 5 bases respectively, with 12 bases between them. The CDR3 coding sequence is TGTGCCAGCAGCTCCCCGGGGTCCCACGAGCAGTACTTC. Its translation is CASSSPGSHEQYF.

This chain links TRBV5-1 with TRBJ2-2; D is uncertain. Between the trimmed V and J ends, which lost 5 bases and 0 bases, there was a span of 8 bases. Germline V CDR1 and CDR2: SGHRS, YFSETQ. This CDR3 has 14 amino acids. DNA for the CDR3: TGCGCCAGCAGACAAACATCGAACACCGGGGAGCTGTTTTTT. Its translation: CASRQTSNTGELFF.

The V gene is TRBV5-1, the J gene TRBJ1-2; D is perhaps TRBD1 (5 bases). Germline V gives CDR1 SGHRS, CDR2 YFSETQ. The length of the CDR3 is 15 residues. V was shortened by 5 bases and J by 10 bases, with 24 bases between the two germline ends. DNA of the CDR3: TGCGCCAGCAGTTTTGCTGGAGCGACAGCCGGCATCTACACCTTC. Its protein product is CASSFAGATAGIYTF.

The gene calls are TRBV5-8 and TRBJ1-5; no firm D call. The V and J ends lost 1 base and 2 bases respectively, with 13 bases between them. Germline CDR1 SGHTS, CDR2 YDEGEE. The CDR3 sequence is 16 residues long. The CDR3 loop is CASSLFPLGGNQPQHF. Written as DNA, the CDR3 is TGTGCCAGCAGCTTGTTCCCCCTCGGGGGCAATCAGCCCCAGCATTTT.

The V call is TRBV19, the J call TRBJ2-2, with D possibly TRBD2 on 7 matching bases. This CDR3 has 15 residues. CDR1 and CDR2 (germline): LNHDA, SQIVND (reference sequence). Trimming stripped 7 bases from V and 4 bases from J, with 16 bases between. CDR3 loop: CASIRKGGSTGELFF. CDR3 nucleotide sequence: TGTGCCAGTATTCGGAAGGGGGGGAGCACCGGGGAGCTGTTTTTT.

The chain employs TRBV7-6 and TRBJ1-4, with 7 bases identical to TRBD1. From germline, CDR1 is SGHVS and CDR2 FNYEAQ. The CDR3 contains 13 residues. Losses at the gene ends were 1 base for V and 13 bases for J; bases not matched to a gene: 6. CDR3 in DNA: TGTGCCAGCAGCTTAGGGGGGACAGAGCCACTGTTTTTT. Amino acid sequence: CASSLGGTEPLFF. The full variable domain, completed using reference TRBV7-6 and TRBJ1-4, is GAGVSQSPRYKVTKRGQDVALRCDPISGHVSLYWYRQALGQGPEFLTYFNYEAQQDKSGLPNDRFSAERPEGSISTLTIQRTEQRDSAMYRCASSLGGTEPLFFGSGTQLSVL.